This T cell receptor beta chain was profiled in a study of cytomegalovirus exposure and HLA in healthy donors. PCR used 60 Vbeta primers and 13 Jbeta primers. Measured with immunoSEQ multiplex PCR; TCRdb has only the in-frame clones, and not every one. The sample gives more than 150,000 clones, 79% of which show up once; approximately 1.5% is in the top ten. The CDR3 loop spans 13 amino acids. Germline-derived CDR1 and CDR2 are LGHNT and FRNRAP. The ends were cut back, 1 base at V and 6 bases at J, with 8 bases in the middle. This chain joins TRBV12-5 and TRBJ2-3; D is perhaps TRBD1 (6 bases). The sample comprised PBMCs. This clonotype originated in a girl aged 5 to 17 in good health and CMV-seropositive. The CDR3 loop is CASGLDTGDTQYF. The CDR3 DNA follows: TGTGCTAGTGGTTTGGATACAGGGGATACGCAGTATTTT. Together with reference TRBV12-5 and TRBJ2-3, the CDR3 gives the full variable domain: DARVTQTPRHKVTEMGQEVTMRCQPILGHNTVFWYRQTMMQGLELLAYFRNRAPLDDSGMPKDRFSAEMPDATLATLKIQPSEPRDSAVYFCASGLDTGDTQYFGPGTRLTVL.